The clone carrying this T cell receptor (beta chain) was recorded only once. The junction had 10 bases not matched to a gene; V was cut back by 1 base and J by 11 bases. Germline-derived CDR1 and CDR2 are MNHEY and SMNVEV (reference sequence). CDR3 size: 14 residues. The donors, all of them Caucasian adults, lived in Nashville, Tennessee. These data belong to a study of shared clonotypes between healthy human individuals. Measured with immunoSEQ multiplex PCR; TCRdb has only the in-frame clones, and not every one. Of about 960,000 clones listed, around three quarters are singletons. Sequencing was performed on memory CD4+ T cells sorted from blood. Specified subset: CD45RA-negative fraction. V and J are TRBV27 and TRBJ1-1; TRBD1 matches at 7 bases. This TCR derives from a man between 18 and 35 years old in good health. CDR3 residues: CASSLYYRTGEAFF. DNA of the CDR3: TGTGCCAGCAGTTTATACTACAGGACAGGAGAGGCTTTCTTT.